This T cell receptor beta chain emerged from a study of cytomegalovirus exposure and HLA in healthy donors. Turning to the study itself: Earlier sequencing of approximately 200 million T cells yielded 90 million to 140 million unique TCR beta sequences.

As regards this clone: The antigen remains unidentified.

A multiplex PCR was run with 60 Vbeta primers and 13 Jbeta primers. Assay: immunoSEQ multiplex PCR; the TCRdb copy retains only in-frame clones and omits some. The specimen's table records 100,000 or so clones. Notes on the study in general: The authors later found most CMV-associated TCR beta chains appeared HLA-restricted. A likely sequencing artifact accounted for one observed cluster of highly shared sequence variants.

The CDR3 has 12 amino acids. CDR1 is LNHDA and CDR2 is SQIVND in the germline V gene (reference sequence). V shed 3 bases and J shed 6 bases, with 8 bases lying between them. The receptor's source is a man aged 50-59 years in good health and CMV-seronegative. Source material: PBMCs. The chain is built from TRBV19 and TRBJ1-2, with D perhaps TRBD1 (6 bases). The CDR3 sequence: CASSMQGHGYTF. DNA for the CDR3: TGTGCCAGTAGTATGCAGGGGCATGGCTACACCTTC.